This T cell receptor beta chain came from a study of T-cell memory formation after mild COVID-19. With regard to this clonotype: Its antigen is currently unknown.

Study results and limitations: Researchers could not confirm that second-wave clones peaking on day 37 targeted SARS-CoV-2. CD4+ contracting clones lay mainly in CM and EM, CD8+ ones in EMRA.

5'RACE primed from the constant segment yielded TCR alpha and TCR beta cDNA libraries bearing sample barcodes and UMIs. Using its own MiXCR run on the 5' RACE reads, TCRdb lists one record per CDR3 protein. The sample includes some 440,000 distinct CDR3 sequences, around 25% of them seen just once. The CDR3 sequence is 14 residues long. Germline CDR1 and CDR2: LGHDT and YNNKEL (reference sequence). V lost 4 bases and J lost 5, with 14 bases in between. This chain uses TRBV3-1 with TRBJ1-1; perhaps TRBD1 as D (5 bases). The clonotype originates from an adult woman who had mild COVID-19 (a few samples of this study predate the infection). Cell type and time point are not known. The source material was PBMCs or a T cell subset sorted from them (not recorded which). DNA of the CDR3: TGTGCCAGCAGCCCATCTATCGCAGGGACTGAAGCTTTCTTT. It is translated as CASSPSIAGTEAFF.